These T cell receptor beta chains were read from a single sample in a study of blood T cell repertoires in COVID-19. Repertoires were generated with immunoSEQ multiplex PCR, while TCRdb's copy carries only in-frame clones and drops some. The sample lists about 200,000 clones, approximately 80% occurring once. The specimen was peripheral blood. Receptor source: a human donor with acute or convalescent COVID-19. The donor label of this sample is uncertain. Both conserved end residues are part of each CDR3. The D gene is left open where the match is weak. Only some rows state a clone size, as once, few, many or a class for expanded clones.

V gene: TRBV5-4
D gene: TRBD2
J gene: TRBJ2-2
clone size: .
CDR3 protein: CASSSGLAGAPRTGELFF
CDR3 DNA: TGTGCCAGCAGCTCGGGGCTAGCGGGAGCCCCGAGGACCGGGGAGCTGTTTTTT

V gene: TRBV28
D gene: .
J gene: TRBJ1-6
clone size: .
CDR3 protein: CASSRGIDSPLHF
CDR3 DNA: TGTGCCAGCAGCAGGGGAATAGATTCACCCCTCCACTTT

V gene: TRBV28
D gene: TRBD2
J gene: TRBJ2-7
clone size: .
CDR3 protein: CASSFGGVKRYEQYF
CDR3 DNA: TGTGCCAGCAGTTTTGGGGGGGTCAAGAGGTACGAGCAGTACTTC

V gene: TRBV6-1
D gene: .
J gene: TRBJ1-3
clone size: .
CDR3 protein: CASSDAGSGNTIYF
CDR3 DNA: TGTGCCAGCAGTGATGCAGGGTCGGGAAACACCATATATTTT

V gene: TRBV5-1
D gene: .
J gene: TRBJ1-4
clone size: .
CDR3 protein: CASSLQTTNEKLFF
CDR3 DNA: TGCGCCAGCAGCTTACAGACAACTAATGAAAAACTGTTTTTT

V gene: TRBV4-1
D gene: TRBD1
J gene: TRBJ1-6
clone size: .
CDR3 protein: CASSQVPGQGANSPLHF
CDR3 DNA: TGCGCCAGCAGCCAAGTCCCGGGACAGGGGGCGAATTCACCCCTCCACTTT

V gene: TRBV13
D gene: TRBD2
J gene: TRBJ2-3
clone size: .
CDR3 protein: CASSSPLAGGKADTQYF
CDR3 DNA: TGTGCCAGCAGCTCCCCCCTAGCGGGAGGGAAGGCGGATACGCAGTATTTT

V gene: TRBV10-3
D gene: .
J gene: TRBJ1-2
clone size: .
CDR3 protein: CALGEYENYGYTF
CDR3 DNA: TGTGCCTTGGGCGAGTACGAGAACTATGGCTACACCTTC

V gene: TRBV5-4
D gene: TRBD2
J gene: TRBJ2-1
clone size: .
CDR3 protein: CASSPNRPGLAGGTYNEQFF
CDR3 DNA: TGTGCCAGCAGCCCGAATCGTCCGGGACTAGCGGGAGGGACCTACAATGAGCAGTTCTTC

V gene: TRBV5-1
D gene: TRBD1
J gene: TRBJ2-5
clone size: .
CDR3 protein: CASSMTGGQETQYF
CDR3 DNA: TGCGCCAGCAGCATGACAGGGGGGCAAGAGACCCAGTACTTC

V gene: TRBV29-1
D gene: TRBD1
J gene: TRBJ2-1
clone size: .
CDR3 protein: CSVRPGTGGNNEQFF
CDR3 DNA: TGCAGCGTTCGGCCTGGGACAGGGGGAAACAATGAGCAGTTCTTC

V gene: TRBV4-1
D gene: .
J gene: TRBJ2-5
clone size: .
CDR3 protein: CASSQAGLETQYF
CDR3 DNA: TGCGCCAGCAGCCAAGCAGGGCTAGAGACCCAGTACTTC

V gene: TRBV5-1
D gene: TRBD2
J gene: TRBJ2-3
clone size: .
CDR3 protein: CASSLSGAGGADTQYF
CDR3 DNA: TGCGCCAGCAGCTTGAGTGGGGCGGGAGGGGCAGATACGCAGTATTTT

V gene: TRBV18
D gene: .
J gene: TRBJ1-5
clone size: .
CDR3 protein: CASSGQTDQPQHF
CDR3 DNA: TGTGCCAGCTCAGGCCAAACAGATCAGCCCCAGCATTTT

V gene: TRBV7-2
D gene: .
J gene: TRBJ2-1
clone size: .
CDR3 protein: CASSLGLPGYNEQFF
CDR3 DNA: TGTGCCAGCAGCTTGGGACTGCCCGGTTACAATGAGCAGTTCTTC

V gene: TRBV7-6
D gene: TRBD2
J gene: TRBJ2-2
clone size: .
CDR3 protein: CASSARTSGMGGELFF
CDR3 DNA: TGTGCCAGCAGCGCTAGGACTAGCGGGATGGGCGGGGAGCTGTTTTTT

V gene: TRBV10-3
D gene: .
J gene: TRBJ2-7
clone size: .
CDR3 protein: CAISLQSSYEQYF
CDR3 DNA: TGTGCCATCAGTTTACAGAGCTCCTACGAGCAGTACTTC

V gene: TRBV7-9
D gene: TRBD2
J gene: TRBJ2-2
clone size: .
CDR3 protein: CASSLRLANTGELFF
CDR3 DNA: TGTGCCAGCAGCTTACGACTAGCAAACACCGGGGAGCTGTTTTTT

V gene: TRBV6-5
D gene: .
J gene: TRBJ1-2
clone size: few
CDR3 protein: CATGTSLNYGYTF
CDR3 DNA: TGTGCCACCGGGACATCCCTTAACTATGGCTACACCTTC

V gene: TRBV5-1
D gene: .
J gene: TRBJ2-3
clone size: .
CDR3 protein: CASSLALSTDTQYF
CDR3 DNA: TGCGCCAGCAGCTTGGCCCTCAGCACAGATACGCAGTATTTT

V gene: TRBV19
D gene: .
J gene: TRBJ1-1
clone size: .
CDR3 protein: CASSAGTRGVDTEAFF
CDR3 DNA: TGTGCCAGTAGTGCTGGGACACGGGGGGTTGACACTGAAGCTTTCTTT

V gene: TRBV5-1
D gene: .
J gene: TRBJ2-1
clone size: .
CDR3 protein: CASSLGQSSYNEQFF
CDR3 DNA: TGCGCCAGCAGCCTAGGACAGAGCTCCTACAATGAGCAGTTCTTC

V gene: TRBV7-2
D gene: .
J gene: TRBJ2-3
clone size: .
CDR3 protein: CASSPAYTDTQYF
CDR3 DNA: TGTGCCAGCAGCCCTGCCTACACAGATACGCAGTATTTT

V gene: TRBV6-5
D gene: .
J gene: TRBJ1-1
clone size: .
CDR3 protein: CATRGPSEGSEAFF
CDR3 DNA: TGTGCCACCCGAGGACCTTCGGAGGGGAGTGAAGCTTTCTTT

V gene: TRBV5-1
D gene: .
J gene: TRBJ2-5
clone size: .
CDR3 protein: CASSFGETQYF
CDR3 DNA: TGCGCCAGCAGCTTCGGAGAGACCCAGTACTTC

V gene: TRBV6-2/TRBV6-3
D gene: TRBD2
J gene: TRBJ2-1
clone size: .
CDR3 protein: CASSPQPLLAGGYNEQFF
CDR3 DNA: TGTGCCAGCAGCCCTCAACCCTTACTAGCGGGAGGGTACAATGAGCAGTTCTTC

V gene: TRBV30
D gene: .
J gene: TRBJ2-1
clone size: .
CDR3 protein: CAWSLESEQFF
CDR3 DNA: TGTGCCTGGAGTCTAGAAAGTGAGCAGTTCTTC

V gene: TRBV7-2
D gene: TRBD2
J gene: TRBJ2-7
clone size: once
CDR3 protein: CASSLGNIAGSEQYF
CDR3 DNA: TGTGCCAGCAGCTTAGGGAATATAGCGGGAAGCGAGCAGTACTTC

V gene: TRBV4-2
D gene: TRBD1
J gene: TRBJ2-7
clone size: .
CDR3 protein: CASSQGINLQGAAYEQYF
CDR3 DNA: TGTGCCAGCAGCCAAGGCATCAACTTACAGGGGGCTGCCTACGAGCAGTACTTC

V gene: TRBV5-5
D gene: TRBD1
J gene: TRBJ2-6
clone size: .
CDR3 protein: CASSARDRGNSGANVLTF
CDR3 DNA: TGTGCCAGCAGCGCCCGGGACAGGGGAAACTCTGGGGCCAACGTCCTGACTTTC

V gene: TRBV7-9
D gene: TRBD2
J gene: TRBJ2-1
clone size: .
CDR3 protein: CASSRGLAGSNEQFF
CDR3 DNA: TGTGCCAGCAGCCGCGGACTAGCGGGATCCAATGAGCAGTTCTTC

V gene: TRBV5-8
D gene: .
J gene: TRBJ2-4
clone size: .
CDR3 protein: CASSLGQGRNIQYF
CDR3 DNA: TGTGCCAGCAGCTTGGGGCAGGGCAGAAACATTCAGTACTTC

V gene: TRBV6-5
D gene: .
J gene: TRBJ1-2
clone size: .
CDR3 protein: CASSYSQNLYGYTF
CDR3 DNA: TGTGCCAGCAGTTATAGCCAGAATCTCTATGGCTACACCTTC

V gene: TRBV19
D gene: .
J gene: TRBJ1-5
clone size: .
CDR3 protein: CASSPGMYSNQPQHF
CDR3 DNA: TGTGCCAGTAGTCCAGGGATGTATAGCAATCAGCCCCAGCATTTT

V gene: TRBV27
D gene: .
J gene: TRBJ1-1
clone size: .
CDR3 protein: CASRPDRRNTEAFF
CDR3 DNA: TGTGCCAGCAGGCCGGACAGAAGGAACACTGAAGCTTTCTTT

V gene: TRBV4-1
D gene: TRBD2
J gene: TRBJ2-7
clone size: .
CDR3 protein: CASSKGLAGTYEQYF
CDR3 DNA: TGCGCCAGCAGCAAGGGACTAGCGGGAACCTACGAGCAGTACTTC

V gene: TRBV7-3
D gene: TRBD1
J gene: TRBJ2-4
clone size: .
CDR3 protein: CASSSSPLRDSKNIQYF
CDR3 DNA: TGTGCCAGCAGCTCTTCCCCGCTCCGGGACAGCAAAAACATTCAGTACTTC

V gene: TRBV2
D gene: TRBD2
J gene: TRBJ2-2
clone size: .
CDR3 protein: CASSEAGGRAGGELFF
CDR3 DNA: TGTGCCAGCAGTGAAGCTGGCGGGAGGGCCGGCGGGGAGCTGTTTTTT

V gene: TRBV29-1
D gene: TRBD1
J gene: TRBJ2-1
clone size: .
CDR3 protein: CSVDGPGGYYNEQFF
CDR3 DNA: TGCAGCGTTGATGGGCCAGGGGGATACTACAATGAGCAGTTCTTC

V gene: TRBV5-1
D gene: TRBD2
J gene: TRBJ2-3
clone size: .
CDR3 protein: CASSGLAGRTDTQYF
CDR3 DNA: TGCGCCAGCAGCGGACTAGCGGGACGCACAGATACGCAGTATTTT

V gene: TRBV7-6
D gene: .
J gene: TRBJ2-3
clone size: .
CDR3 protein: CASTRGDTQYF
CDR3 DNA: TGTGCCAGCACACGGGGGGATACGCAGTATTTT

V gene: TRBV19
D gene: TRBD2
J gene: TRBJ2-7
clone size: .
CDR3 protein: CASSGLAGAYEQYF
CDR3 DNA: TGTGCCAGTAGTGGCCTAGCGGGAGCATACGAGCAGTACTTC

V gene: TRBV4-1
D gene: TRBD1
J gene: TRBJ1-1
clone size: .
CDR3 protein: CASSQGTGGMNTEAFF
CDR3 DNA: TGCGCCAGCAGCCAAGGAACAGGGGGCATGAACACTGAAGCTTTCTTT

V gene: TRBV9
D gene: TRBD2
J gene: TRBJ2-1
clone size: .
CDR3 protein: CASSVQTSGSTFF
CDR3 DNA: TGTGCCAGCAGCGTGCAGACTAGCGGGAGTACGTTCTTC

V gene: TRBV5-1
D gene: TRBD1
J gene: TRBJ1-1
clone size: few
CDR3 protein: CASSLTGGEGNTEAFF
CDR3 DNA: TGCGCCAGCAGCTTAACAGGGGGCGAAGGGAACACTGAAGCTTTCTTT

V gene: TRBV6-6
D gene: TRBD1
J gene: TRBJ2-7
clone size: .
CDR3 protein: CASSYSPTGGIDEQYF
CDR3 DNA: TGTGCCAGCAGTTACTCGCCGACAGGGGGGATCGACGAGCAGTACTTC

V gene: TRBV27
D gene: TRBD1
J gene: TRBJ2-7
clone size: .
CDR3 protein: CASSLLSGQGAHEQYF
CDR3 DNA: TGTGCCAGCAGTTTGCTATCGGGACAGGGGGCCCACGAGCAGTACTTC

V gene: TRBV19
D gene: TRBD1
J gene: TRBJ1-2
clone size: .
CDR3 protein: CASRLDRGNYGYTF
CDR3 DNA: TGTGCCAGTAGGCTGGACAGGGGGAACTATGGCTACACCTTC

V gene: TRBV5-6
D gene: .
J gene: TRBJ2-7
clone size: .
CDR3 protein: CASSLAAYEQYF
CDR3 DNA: TGTGCCAGCAGCTTGGCAGCCTACGAGCAGTACTTC

V gene: TRBV5-1
D gene: .
J gene: TRBJ2-5
clone size: .
CDR3 protein: CASSLVGLVRETQYF
CDR3 DNA: TGCGCCAGCAGCTTGGTCGGTTTAGTCCGGGAGACCCAGTACTTC

V gene: TRBV4-1
D gene: .
J gene: TRBJ2-7
clone size: .
CDR3 protein: CASSPKDIGYEQYF
CDR3 DNA: TGCGCCAGCAGCCCCAAGGACATTGGCTACGAGCAGTACTTC

V gene: TRBV14
D gene: .
J gene: TRBJ2-3
clone size: .
CDR3 protein: CASSQSAYTQYF
CDR3 DNA: TGTGCCAGCAGCCAAAGCGCCTATACGCAGTATTTT

V gene: TRBV7-2
D gene: .
J gene: TRBJ2-6
clone size: .
CDR3 protein: CASSHREFGANVLTF
CDR3 DNA: TGTGCCAGCAGCCACAGGGAGTTTGGGGCCAACGTCCTGACTTTC

V gene: TRBV5-1
D gene: TRBD1
J gene: TRBJ1-1
clone size: .
CDR3 protein: CASSLSTGGGDTEAFF
CDR3 DNA: TGCGCCAGCAGCTTGTCGACAGGGGGAGGGGACACTGAAGCTTTCTTT

V gene: TRBV2
D gene: .
J gene: TRBJ1-1
clone size: .
CDR3 protein: CACDPNSGGNTEAFF
CDR3 DNA: TGTGCCTGCGACCCGAATTCGGGAGGGAACACTGAAGCTTTCTTT

V gene: TRBV4-2
D gene: .
J gene: TRBJ2-1
clone size: many
CDR3 protein: CASSREKRNEQFF
CDR3 DNA: TGTGCCAGCAGCCGAGAAAAGAGGAATGAGCAGTTCTTC

V gene: TRBV9
D gene: TRBD2
J gene: TRBJ2-1
clone size: .
CDR3 protein: CASSVPGLAGVNEQFF
CDR3 DNA: TGTGCCAGCAGCGTACCGGGACTAGCGGGAGTTAATGAGCAGTTCTTC

V gene: TRBV27
D gene: TRBD2
J gene: TRBJ2-1
clone size: .
CDR3 protein: CASSSLRLGLAGYNEQFF
CDR3 DNA: TGTGCCAGCAGTTCTCTAAGACTTGGGCTAGCGGGATACAATGAGCAGTTCTTC

V gene: TRBV7-2
D gene: .
J gene: TRBJ1-4
clone size: few
CDR3 protein: CASSPRGGTNEKLFF
CDR3 DNA: TGTGCCAGCAGCCCTCGAGGCGGAACTAATGAAAAACTGTTTTTT